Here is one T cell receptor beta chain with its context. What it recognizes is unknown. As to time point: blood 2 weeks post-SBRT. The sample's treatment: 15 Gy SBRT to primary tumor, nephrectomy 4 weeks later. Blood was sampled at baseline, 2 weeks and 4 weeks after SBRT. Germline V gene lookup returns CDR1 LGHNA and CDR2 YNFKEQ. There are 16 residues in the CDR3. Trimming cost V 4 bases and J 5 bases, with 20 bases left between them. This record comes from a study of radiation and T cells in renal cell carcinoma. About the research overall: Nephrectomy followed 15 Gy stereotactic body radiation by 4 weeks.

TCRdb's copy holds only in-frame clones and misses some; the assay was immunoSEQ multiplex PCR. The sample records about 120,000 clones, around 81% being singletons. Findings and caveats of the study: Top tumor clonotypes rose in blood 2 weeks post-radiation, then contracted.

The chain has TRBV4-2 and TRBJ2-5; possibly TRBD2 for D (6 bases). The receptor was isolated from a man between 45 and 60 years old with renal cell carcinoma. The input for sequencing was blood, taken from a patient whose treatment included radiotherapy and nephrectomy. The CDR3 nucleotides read TGTGCCAGCAGCCGACAGACCGGGACTCCGCGTGAGACCCAGTACTTC. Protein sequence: CASSRQTGTPRETQYF.